The clone carrying this T cell receptor (beta chain) was found once. Its matching antigen is unknown. A read error may be the cause here, since a much bigger clone is one base away. TCRdb independently ran MiXCR on the PCR reads; one entry per CDR3 protein. The repertoire consists of roughly 630,000 distinct CDR3 sequences, with about 25% occurring once and the leading ten covering about 0.84%. The entry originates in a study of molecular identifiers for immune sequencing clone quantification. Study-wide points: For effector cells, clones above 20 RNA copies held over 97% of molecules; for naive cells, under 1%. Shared barcodes on identical TCR molecules could underestimate the sizes of highly expanded clones.

The germline V gene has CDR1 MNHEY and CDR2 SVGEGT. The CDR3 consists of 12 residues. Libraries from naive CD8 cells were generated from approximately 20,000 to 1,000,000 sorted cells (with 10%, 30% or 50% RNA). This chain uses TRBV6-2 or TRBV6-3 with TRBJ1-5; D call uncertain. The TCR comes from a human donor in good health. Some libraries in this study had Jurkat cell RNA spiked in. Material for sequencing was naive CD8+ T cells from blood, with Jurkat cell RNA spiked in. The subset: FACS-sorted CD8+CD4-CCR7+CD45RA+ naive T cells. The CDR3 loop reads CARSPQGQPQHF. DNA for the CDR3: TGTGCCCGCAGTCCTCAAGGGCAGCCCCAGCATTTT.